This T cell receptor (beta chain) was profiled in a study of T cells in Graves' hyperthyroidism and ophthalmopathy. What was amplified from RNA transcripts were TCR beta CDR3 regions. HTBI primers were employed in a first-round RT-PCR of the TCR CDR3. TCRdb re-called the multiplex PCR reads through MiXCR, storing one row per CDR3 protein. The table lists hundreds of thousands of distinct CDR3 sequences, about 18% of them singletons. This clonotype was recorded at least ten times. Germline CDR1 reads DFQATT; CDR2 reads SNEGSKA (reference sequence). The CDR3 runs to 16 residues. V was pared by 1 base and J by 4 bases, with 6 bases of the junction left unmatched.

The sequenced material came from blood. The V call is TRBV20-1, the J call TRBJ2-2; 10 bases map to TRBD2. The sequence was collected from a woman between 18 and 30 years old with Graves' hyperthyroidism. Here the CDR3 DNA reads TGCAGTGCTAGAGGGTTTGAGCGGGGGGGCACCGGGGAGCTGTTTTTT. Its protein product is CSARGFERGGTGELFF.